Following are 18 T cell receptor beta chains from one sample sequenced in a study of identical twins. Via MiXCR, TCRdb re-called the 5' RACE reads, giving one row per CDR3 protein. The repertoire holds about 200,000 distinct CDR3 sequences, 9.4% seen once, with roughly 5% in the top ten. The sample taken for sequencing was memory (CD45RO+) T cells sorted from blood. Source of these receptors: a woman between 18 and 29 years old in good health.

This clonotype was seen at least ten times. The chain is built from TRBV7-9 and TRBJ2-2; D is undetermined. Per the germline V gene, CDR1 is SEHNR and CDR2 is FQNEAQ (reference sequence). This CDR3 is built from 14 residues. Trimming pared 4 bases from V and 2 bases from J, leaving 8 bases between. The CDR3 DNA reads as TGTGCCAGCAGCTACCACGTAAACACCGGGGAGCTGTTTTTT. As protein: CASSYHVNTGELFF.

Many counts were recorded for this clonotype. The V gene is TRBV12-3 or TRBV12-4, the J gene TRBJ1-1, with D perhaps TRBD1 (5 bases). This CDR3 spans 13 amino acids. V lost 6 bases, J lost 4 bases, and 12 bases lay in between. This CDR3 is CASSPGVSTEAFF. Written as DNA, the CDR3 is TGTGCCAGCAGCCCGGGGGTGAGCACTGAAGCTTTCTTT.

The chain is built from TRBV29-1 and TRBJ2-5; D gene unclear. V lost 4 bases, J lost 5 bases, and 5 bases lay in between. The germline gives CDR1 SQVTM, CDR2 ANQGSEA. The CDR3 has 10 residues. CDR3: CSVAWETQYF. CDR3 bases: TGCAGCGTTGCATGGGAGACCCAGTACTTC.

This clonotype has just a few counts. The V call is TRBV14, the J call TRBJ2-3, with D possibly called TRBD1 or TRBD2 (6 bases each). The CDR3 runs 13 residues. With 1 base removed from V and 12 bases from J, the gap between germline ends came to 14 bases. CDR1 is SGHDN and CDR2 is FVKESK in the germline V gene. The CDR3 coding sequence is TGTGCCAGCAGCCAAGTGGGGGGCCGGACCCAGTATTTT. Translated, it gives CASSQVGGRTQYF.

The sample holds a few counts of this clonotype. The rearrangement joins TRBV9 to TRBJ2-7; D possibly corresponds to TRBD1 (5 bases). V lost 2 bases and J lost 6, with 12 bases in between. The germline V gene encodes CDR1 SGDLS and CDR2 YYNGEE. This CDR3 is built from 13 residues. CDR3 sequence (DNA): TGTGCCAGCAGCGTTGCCCCCACAGGCGAGCAGTACTTC. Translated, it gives CASSVAPTGEQYF.

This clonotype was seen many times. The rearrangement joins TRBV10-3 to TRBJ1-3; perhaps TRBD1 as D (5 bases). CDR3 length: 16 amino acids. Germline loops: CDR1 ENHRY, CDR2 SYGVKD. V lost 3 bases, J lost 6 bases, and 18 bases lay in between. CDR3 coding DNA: TGTGCCATCAGTGATACGACAGTAGGACGTGCAAACACCATATATTTT. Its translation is CAISDTTVGRANTIYF.

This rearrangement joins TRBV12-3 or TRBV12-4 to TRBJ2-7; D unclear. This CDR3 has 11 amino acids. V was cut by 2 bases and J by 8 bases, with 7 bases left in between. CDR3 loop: CASSLNQKQYF. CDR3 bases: TGTGCCAGCAGTTTAAACCAAAAGCAGTACTTC.

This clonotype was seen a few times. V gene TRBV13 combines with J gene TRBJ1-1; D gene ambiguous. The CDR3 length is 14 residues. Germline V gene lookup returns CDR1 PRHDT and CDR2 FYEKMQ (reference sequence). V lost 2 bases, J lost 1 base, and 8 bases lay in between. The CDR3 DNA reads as TGTGCCAGCAGCTTACCAGGAGAGAACACTGAAGCTTTCTTT. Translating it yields CASSLPGENTEAFF.

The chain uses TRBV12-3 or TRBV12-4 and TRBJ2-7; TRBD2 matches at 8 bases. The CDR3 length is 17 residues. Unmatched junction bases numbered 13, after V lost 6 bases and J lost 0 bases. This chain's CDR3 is CASSPLLGLAPSYEQYF. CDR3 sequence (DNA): TGTGCCAGCAGCCCGCTGCTTGGACTAGCACCCTCCTACGAGCAGTACTTC.

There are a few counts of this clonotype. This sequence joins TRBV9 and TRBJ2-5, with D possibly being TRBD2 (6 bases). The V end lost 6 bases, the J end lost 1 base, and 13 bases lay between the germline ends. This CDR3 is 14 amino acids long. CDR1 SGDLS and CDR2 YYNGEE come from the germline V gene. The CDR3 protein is CASKRGNLQETQYF. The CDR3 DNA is TGTGCCAGCAAACGGGGGAACCTCCAAGAGACCCAGTACTTC.

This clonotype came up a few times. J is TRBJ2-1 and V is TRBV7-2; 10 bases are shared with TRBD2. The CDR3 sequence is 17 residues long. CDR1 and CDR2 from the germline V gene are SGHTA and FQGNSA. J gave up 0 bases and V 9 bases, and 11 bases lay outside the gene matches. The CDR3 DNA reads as TGTGCCAGATGGGGGCTAGCGGGAGTGAGCTCCTACAATGAGCAGTTCTTC. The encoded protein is CARWGLAGVSSYNEQFF.

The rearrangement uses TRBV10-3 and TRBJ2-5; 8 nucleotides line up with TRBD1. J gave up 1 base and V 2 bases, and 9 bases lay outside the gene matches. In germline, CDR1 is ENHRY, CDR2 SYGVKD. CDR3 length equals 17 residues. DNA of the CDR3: TGTGCCATCAGTGAGCCCAGGACAGGGAGTTCCCAAGAGACCCAGTACTTC. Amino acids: CAISEPRTGSSQETQYF.

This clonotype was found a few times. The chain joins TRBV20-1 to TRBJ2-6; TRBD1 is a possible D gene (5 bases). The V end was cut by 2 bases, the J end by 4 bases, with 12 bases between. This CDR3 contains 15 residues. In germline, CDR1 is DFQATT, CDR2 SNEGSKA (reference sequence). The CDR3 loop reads CSARKQAAGANVLTF. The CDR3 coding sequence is TGCAGTGCTAGAAAACAGGCGGCCGGGGCCAACGTCCTGACTTTC.

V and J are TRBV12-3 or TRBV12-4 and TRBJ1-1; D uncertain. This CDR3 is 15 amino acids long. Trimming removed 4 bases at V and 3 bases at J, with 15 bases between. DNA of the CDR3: TGTGCCAGCAGTTACTTAAGGAAAAGAGACACTGAAGCTTTCTTT. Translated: CASSYLRKRDTEAFF.

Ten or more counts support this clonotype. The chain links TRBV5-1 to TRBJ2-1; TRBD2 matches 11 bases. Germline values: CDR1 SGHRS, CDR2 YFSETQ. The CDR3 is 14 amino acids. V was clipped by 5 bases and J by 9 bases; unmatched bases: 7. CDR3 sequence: CASRGTSGYFEQFF. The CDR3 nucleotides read TGCGCCAGCAGAGGGACTAGCGGCTACTTTGAGCAGTTCTTC. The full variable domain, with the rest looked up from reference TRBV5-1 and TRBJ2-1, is KAGVTQTPRYLIKTRGQQVTLSCSPISGHRSVSWYQQTPGQGLQFLFEYFSETQRNKGNFPGRFSGRQFSNSRSEMNVSTLELGDSALYLCASRGTSGYFEQFFGPGTRLTVL.

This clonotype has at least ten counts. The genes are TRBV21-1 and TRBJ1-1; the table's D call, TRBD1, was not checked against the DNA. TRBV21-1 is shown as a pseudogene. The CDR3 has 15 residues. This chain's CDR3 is CASSKSGGAWTEAFF. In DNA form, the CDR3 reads TGTGCCAGCAGCAAAAGCGGGGGGGCGTGGACTGAAGCTTTCTTT.

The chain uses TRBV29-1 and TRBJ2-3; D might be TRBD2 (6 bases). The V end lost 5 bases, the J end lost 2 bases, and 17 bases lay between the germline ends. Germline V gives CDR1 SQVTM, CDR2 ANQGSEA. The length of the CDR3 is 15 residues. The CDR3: CSVCGSGLNTDTQYF. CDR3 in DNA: TGCAGCGTTTGCGGCTCGGGACTCAACACAGATACGCAGTATTTT.

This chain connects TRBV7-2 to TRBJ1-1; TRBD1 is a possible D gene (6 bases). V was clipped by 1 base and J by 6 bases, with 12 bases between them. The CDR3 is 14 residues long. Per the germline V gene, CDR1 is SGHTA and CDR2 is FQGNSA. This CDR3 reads CASSLDRVEAEAFF. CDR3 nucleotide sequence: TGTGCCAGCAGCTTAGACAGGGTGGAGGCTGAAGCTTTCTTT.